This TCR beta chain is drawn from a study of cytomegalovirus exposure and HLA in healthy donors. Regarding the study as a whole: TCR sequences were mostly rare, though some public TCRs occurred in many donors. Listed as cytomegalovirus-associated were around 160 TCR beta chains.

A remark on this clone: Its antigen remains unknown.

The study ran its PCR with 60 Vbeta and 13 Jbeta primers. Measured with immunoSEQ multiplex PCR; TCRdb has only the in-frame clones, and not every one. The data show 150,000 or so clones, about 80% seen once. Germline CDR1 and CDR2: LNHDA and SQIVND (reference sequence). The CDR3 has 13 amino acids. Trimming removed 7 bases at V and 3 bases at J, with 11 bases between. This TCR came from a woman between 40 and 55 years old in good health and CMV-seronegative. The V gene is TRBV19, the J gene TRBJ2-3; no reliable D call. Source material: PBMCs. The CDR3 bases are TGTGCCAGTACCCAATCTCGGACAGATACGCAGTATTTT. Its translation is CASTQSRTDTQYF. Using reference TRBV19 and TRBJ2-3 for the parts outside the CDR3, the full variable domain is DGGITQSPKYLFRKEGQNVTLSCEQNLNHDAMYWYRQDPGQGLRLIYYSQIVNDFQKGDIAEGYSVSREKKESFPLTVTSAQKNPTAFYLCASTQSRTDTQYFGPGTRLTVL.